The present entry profiles one T cell receptor (beta chain) with its context. The sample is drawn from a study of blood T cell repertoires in COVID-19. V was shortened by 4 bases and J by 7 bases, with 15 bases between the two germline ends. CDR3 size: 15 residues. Germline CDR1 is SGHRS and CDR2 is YFSETQ. The assay was immunoSEQ multiplex PCR, and TCRdb's table has in-frame clones only and misses some. The table lists 150,000 or so clones, more than 75% of them singletons, with about 6% in the top ten. Material: peripheral blood. This clonotype was obtained from a man aged 80 or over with acute or convalescent COVID-19. The chain uses TRBV5-1 and TRBJ1-6; a weak D match, TRBD1 (5 bases). As DNA, the CDR3 is TGCGCCAGCAGCCCGGAACCATCAGGGAATTCACCCCTCCACTTT. As protein: CASSPEPSGNSPLHF.